Given below is one TCR beta chain in context. This record comes from a study of blood T cell repertoires in COVID-19. Across the whole study: Some COVID-19 samples were acute and others convalescent; all came from the United States, Italy and Spain. T cells, B-cell-depleted T cells, or PBMCs supplied cDNA or gDNA.

The CDR3 length is 15 residues. Trimming pared 3 bases from V and 1 base from J, leaving 15 bases between. Germline CDR1 GTSNPN, CDR2 SVGIG (reference sequence). TCRdb's copy holds only in-frame clones and misses some; the assay was immunoSEQ multiplex PCR. The sample has roughly 63,000 clones, 85% to 90% seen once. This TCR was sampled from a woman between 45 and 60 years old with active or convalescent COVID-19. Material: peripheral blood. V is TRBV30 and J is TRBJ1-1, with TRBD1 as a possible D gene (5 bases). The CDR3 spells CAWSVDRDENTEAFF. The DNA of the CDR3 is TGTGCCTGGAGCGTAGACAGAGACGAGAACACTGAAGCTTTCTTT. Based on the CDR3 plus reference TRBV30 and TRBJ1-1, the full variable domain is SQTIHQWPATLVQPVGSPLSLECTVEGTSNPNLYWYRQAAGRGLQLLFYSVGIGQISSEVPQNLSASRPQDRQFILSSKKLLLSDSGFYLCAWSVDRDENTEAFFGQGTRLTVV.